This TCR beta chain was identified in a study of blood T cell repertoires in COVID-19. Study details: Donors in the United States, Italy and Spain gave samples during acute or convalescent COVID-19. Nucleic acid was either cDNA or gDNA, and it came from T cells, B-cell-depleted T cells, or PBMCs.

In the source study's methods: The assay estimated nucleated cells by amplifying reference gene primers. The data were produced by immunoSEQ multiplex PCR, yet TCRdb's version contains in-frame clones alone and is incomplete. V, J and clone size derive from that table, while D and trimming were established from the DNA sequence. The table records approximately 100,000 clones, roughly 81% of them present only once. The V end was cut by 2 bases, the J end by 3 bases, with 5 bases between. The CDR3 runs to 14 residues. Germline CDR1 and CDR2: SGHTA and FQGTGA. Sequenced: peripheral blood. The rearrangement uses TRBV7-3 and TRBJ1-6, with a weak D call TRBD1 (5 bases). The sequence was collected from a human donor in a cohort sampled during active COVID-19. The CDR3 DNA sequence: TGTGCCAGCAGCTTACAGGGCTATAATTCACCCCTCCACTTT. Translation: CASSLQGYNSPLHF.